This TCR beta chain was captured by sequencing in a study of tumor and adjacent non-tumor tissue in lung cancer. Study at large: Patients were aged about 31 to 85, some 10 men and about 5 women, stage I to III. Each sample yielded 3.5 million to 4.5 million productive TCRbeta reads on average. Study-level points and caveats: Tumor repertoires had a smaller top 100 clone share than normal lung.

TCRbeta libraries were built with three rounds of nested PCR, modified from ARM-PCR. Using its own MiXCR run on the multiplex PCR reads, TCRdb lists one record per CDR3 protein. The data contain 65,000 to 90,000 distinct CDR3 sequences, around 75% of them singletons. The CDR3 loop spans 15 amino acids. CDR1 MNHEY and CDR2 SVGAGI come from the germline V gene. No cell sorting was done before RNA was extracted from the tissue. Between August and November 2014, newly diagnosed, chemotherapy-naive lung cancer patients underwent thoracic surgery in China. Of note for this clonotype: Its antigen is unidentified. The junction shows a germline mismatch at one end, possibly a read error.

The sequenced sample was lung tumor tissue. This chain joins TRBV6-5 and TRBJ2-7; D is ambiguous. This receptor was taken from a woman aged 45-65 years with non-small cell lung cancer. CDR3 sequence (DNA): TGTGACAGCAGTTACTCGGCGAGAGTTACCTACGAGCAGTACTTC. This codes for CDSSYSARVTYEQYF.